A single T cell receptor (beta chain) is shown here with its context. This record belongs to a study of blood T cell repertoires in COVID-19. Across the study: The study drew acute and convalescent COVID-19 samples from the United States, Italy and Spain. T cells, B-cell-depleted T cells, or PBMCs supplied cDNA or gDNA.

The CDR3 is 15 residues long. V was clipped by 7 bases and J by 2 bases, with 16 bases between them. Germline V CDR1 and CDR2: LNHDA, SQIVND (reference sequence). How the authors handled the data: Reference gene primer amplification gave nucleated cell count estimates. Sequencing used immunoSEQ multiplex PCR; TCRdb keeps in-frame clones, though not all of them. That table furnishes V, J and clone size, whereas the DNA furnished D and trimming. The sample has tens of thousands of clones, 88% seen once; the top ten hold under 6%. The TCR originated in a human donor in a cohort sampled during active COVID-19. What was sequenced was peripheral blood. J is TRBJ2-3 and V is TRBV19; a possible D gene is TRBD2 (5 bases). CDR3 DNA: TGTGCCAGTACACGGGGTGGGGAATTCACAGATACGCAGTATTTT. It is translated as CASTRGGEFTDTQYF.